A single sample is the source of the 25 T cell receptor beta chains below, sequenced in a study of T cell responses to AZD1222 COVID-19 vaccine. Sequencing used immunoSEQ multiplex PCR; TCRdb keeps in-frame clones, though not all of them. The repertoire holds more than 150,000 clones, with approximately 94% as singletons. The specimen comprised peripheral blood, sampled 28 days after the second AZD1222 dose. The receptors were gathered from an adult who received the AZD1222 COVID-19 vaccine.

This clone was detected a few times. V usage is TRBV6-6 and J usage is TRBJ2-1; unclear D gene. The V and J ends lost 6 bases and 4 bases respectively, with 1 base between them. Germline V gene lookup returns CDR1 MNHNY and CDR2 SVGAGI (reference sequence). The CDR3 contains 10 residues. In nucleotides, the CDR3 is TGTGCCAGCAGATACAATGAGCAGTTCTTC. Amino acid sequence: CASRYNEQFF.

The rearrangement uses TRBV4-1 and TRBJ1-6, with 8 bases identical to TRBD1. Germline lookup yields CDR1 MGHRA and CDR2 YSYEKL. The trim removed 9 bases at V and 8 bases at J, leaving 6 bases unmatched. This CDR3 is 13 amino acids long. This CDR3 is CASKGQGDSPLHF. CDR3 in DNA: TGCGCCAGTAAAGGACAGGGTGATTCACCCCTCCACTTT.

The chain carries TRBV12-3 or TRBV12-4 and TRBJ2-7; D is undetermined. The V and J ends lost 4 bases and 5 bases respectively, with 6 bases between them. The CDR3 length is 11 residues. CDR3: CASSYRHEQYF. The CDR3 DNA reads TGTGCCAGCAGTTATCGTCACGAGCAGTACTTC.

The rearrangement joins TRBV18 to TRBJ1-1, with D perhaps matching TRBD1 (6 bases). Germline CDR1 and CDR2: KGHSH and LQKENI. V gave up 3 bases and J gave up 2 bases, with 10 bases separating them. CDR3 length equals 14 residues. CDR3 nucleotide sequence: TGTGCCAGCTCACCTCAGGGGTTCAACACTGAAGCTTTCTTT. It encodes CASSPQGFNTEAFF.

This rearrangement joins TRBV5-1 to TRBJ1-1; D remains ambiguous. The V and J ends lost 3 bases and 7 bases respectively, with 19 bases between them. The length of the CDR3 is 15 residues. From germline, CDR1 is SGHRS and CDR2 YFSETQ. Written as DNA, the CDR3 is TGCGCCAGCAGCTCACCTATGGACGGGTTTGATGAAGCTTTCTTT. Its protein is CASSSPMDGFDEAFF.

The gene calls are TRBV4-3 and TRBJ1-1; no reliable D call. Germline V gives CDR1 LGHNA, CDR2 YSLEER. V shed 3 bases and J shed 1 base, with 9 bases lying between them. CDR3 length: 14 residues. The CDR3 sequence: CASSHGVGNTEAFF. The CDR3 DNA follows: TGCGCCAGCAGCCATGGGGTTGGGAACACTGAAGCTTTCTTT.

The J gene is TRBJ1-1, the V gene TRBV5-8; 8 nucleotides agree with TRBD1. V lost 6 bases to trimming and J lost 5 bases; unmatched junction nucleotides: 9. This CDR3 is built from 14 residues. Germline V lookup: CDR1 SGHTS, CDR2 YDEGEE. The CDR3 DNA reads as TGTGCCAGCAAGAAGGGACAGGTCGGAACTGAAGCTTTCTTT. Translating gives CASKKGQVGTEAFF.

The rearrangement uses TRBV25-1 and TRBJ1-4; TRBD1 matches 9 bases. The V segment lost 6 bases and the J segment 5 bases; nucleotides outside the gene matches: 10. The CDR3 is 16 amino acids. Germline CDR1 reads MGHDK; CDR2 reads SYGVNS. The CDR3 loop is CASSRNLGQGNEKLFF. The CDR3 bases are TGTGCCAGCAGCAGAAACTTGGGACAGGGAAATGAAAAACTGTTTTTT.

In nucleotides, the CDR3 is TGTGCCAGCCCGTATAGACAGAGAAGAGCCATGAACACTGAAGCTTTCTTT. Translated, it gives CASPYRQRRAMNTEAFF. The genes are TRBV19 and TRBJ1-1; D is possibly TRBD1 (5 bases). The V end lost 9 bases, the J end lost 0 bases, and 23 bases lay between the germline ends. The length of the CDR3 is 17 residues. Per germline, CDR1 LNHDA and CDR2 SQIVND (reference sequence).

The chain has TRBV20-1 and TRBJ2-1; D ambiguous. The CDR3 is 14 amino acids. Trimming took 3 bases from V and 3 from J, leaving 12 bases between them. Germline V gene lookup returns CDR1 DFQATT and CDR2 SNEGSKA (reference sequence). This chain's CDR3 is CSASQGVGYNEQFF. Written as DNA, the CDR3 is TGCAGTGCTAGTCAAGGAGTCGGCTACAATGAGCAGTTCTTC.

This chain connects TRBV13 to TRBJ2-1, with TRBD2 matching 11 bases. V trimming: 3 bases; J trimming: 15 bases; junction bases outside the gene matches: 10. The CDR3 totals 14 residues. Per the germline V gene, CDR1 is PRHDT and CDR2 is FYEKMQ (reference sequence). The CDR3 nucleotides are TGTGCCAGCAGCTTCATTAGCGGGGGGGTTACACCGTTCTTC. Translation: CASSFISGGVTPFF.

There are a few counts of this clone. The chain is built from TRBV4-1 and TRBJ1-1, with TRBD1 matching 9 bases. Germline values: CDR1 MGHRA, CDR2 YSYEKL. This CDR3 contains 18 residues. V lost 0 bases to trimming and J lost 0 bases; unmatched junction nucleotides: 8. The CDR3 protein is CASSQELGQGIVNTEAFF. The CDR3 bases are TGCGCCAGCAGCCAAGAATTGGGACAGGGTATAGTGAACACTGAAGCTTTCTTT.

Only a few counts were recorded for this clone. This chain connects TRBV9 to TRBJ1-5; D ambiguous. CDR3 size: 15 residues. V lost 1 base, J lost 6 bases, and 14 bases lay in between. Germline V gene lookup returns CDR1 SGDLS and CDR2 YYNGEE. For the CDR3, the DNA is TGTGCCAGCAGCGTAACTCCCTTAGCGGGTCAGCCCCAGCATTTT. Residues: CASSVTPLAGQPQHF.

The chain joins TRBV5-6 to TRBJ1-4, with D possibly TRBD1 on 5 matching bases. V dropped 2 bases and J dropped 4 bases, with 15 bases sitting between them. The CDR3 is 16 amino acids. In germline, CDR1 is SGHDT, CDR2 YYEEEE. CDR3: CASSFTGAIVNEKLFF. CDR3 bases: TGTGCCAGCAGCTTTACAGGAGCCATCGTTAATGAAAAACTGTTTTTT.

This clone was recorded once. DNA of the CDR3: TGTGCCAGCGGCGCCTCACCGAACACTGAAGCTTTCTTT. It translates to CASGASPNTEAFF. The J gene is TRBJ1-1, the V gene TRBV11-3; unclear D gene. Germline CDR1 reads SGHNT; CDR2 reads YENEEA. The CDR3 has 13 amino acids. The V gene lost 8 bases and the J gene lost 1 base, with 11 bases spanning the gap.

The chain couples TRBV28 to TRBJ2-7, with 7 positions matching TRBD2. CDR3 length: 19 residues. The germline gives CDR1 MDHEN, CDR2 SYDVKM. V trimming: 4 bases; J trimming: 6 bases; junction bases outside the gene matches: 24. The CDR3 is CASSSGVGREPWINSEQYF. The CDR3 bases are TGTGCCAGCAGTTCCGGGGTGGGGCGGGAGCCGTGGATTAATAGCGAGCAGTACTTC.

The chain carries TRBV2 and TRBJ1-2; D not certain. Trimming shortened V by 3 bases and J by 3 bases, and 8 bases separated the two germline ends. Looked up from germline, CDR1 is SNHLY and CDR2 is FYNNEI. The CDR3 covers 13 residues. CDR3 amino acids: CASSEGGDYGYTF. DNA for the CDR3: TGTGCCAGCAGTGAGGGTGGGGACTATGGCTACACCTTC.

The genes are TRBV27 and TRBJ1-1; tentative D call: TRBD1 (6 bases). The CDR3 runs 16 residues. Trimming left V 6 bases short and J 4 bases short, with 21 bases between. The germline V gene has CDR1 MNHEY and CDR2 SMNVEV (reference sequence). The CDR3 sequence is CASSLKYRVSTTEAFF. CDR3 nucleotide sequence: TGTGCCAGCAGCCTAAAATACAGGGTTAGTACCACTGAAGCTTTCTTT.

V is TRBV27 and J is TRBJ1-1; no firm D call. Trimming pared 5 bases from V and 3 bases from J, leaving 10 bases between. The CDR3 spans 13 residues. In germline, CDR1 is MNHEY, CDR2 SMNVEV (reference sequence). The CDR3 region has the DNA TGTGCCAGCAGTGTGAGGCGGGACACTGAAGCTTTCTTT. Its protein product is CASSVRRDTEAFF.

The chain couples TRBV5-1 to TRBJ1-4, with D unresolved. Germline CDR1 and CDR2: SGHRS and YFSETQ. Trimming took 4 bases from V and 13 from J, leaving 20 bases between them. The CDR3 covers 14 residues. The CDR3 DNA sequence: TGCGCCAGCAGCACGGCCCACCTTCAAGGCGTACTGTTTTTT. This encodes CASSTAHLQGVLFF.

Only one count was recorded for this clone. The J gene is TRBJ2-7, the V gene TRBV6-2 or TRBV6-3; no reliable D call. The ends were cut back, 2 bases at V and 0 bases at J, with 5 bases in the middle. In germline, CDR1 is MNHEY, CDR2 SVGEGT. This CDR3 has 13 residues. This CDR3 is CASSYPGSYEQYF. The DNA for the CDR3 is TGTGCCAGCAGTTACCCTGGCTCCTACGAGCAGTACTTC.

V usage is TRBV9 and J usage is TRBJ2-1; D might be TRBD2 (6 bases). Trimming pared 0 bases from V and 4 bases from J, leaving 11 bases between. CDR1 is SGDLS, CDR2 YYNGEE, per germline. The CDR3 length is 15 residues. This CDR3 is CASSVDSGGYNEQFF. The CDR3 bases are TGTGCCAGCAGCGTAGATAGCGGAGGATACAATGAGCAGTTCTTC.

V is TRBV6-2 or TRBV6-3 and J is TRBJ2-7, with D maybe TRBD2 (5 bases). There are 13 residues in the CDR3. V was trimmed by 5 bases and J by 4 bases, leaving 12 bases between them. Germline loops: CDR1 MNHEY, CDR2 SVGEGT. The CDR3 DNA follows: TGTGCCAGCAGTCGCGGACTTCTATACGAGCAGTACTTC. Translated, it gives CASSRGLLYEQYF.

V and J are TRBV21-1 and TRBJ1-2. TRBV21-1 is given as a pseudogene. The CDR3 length is 13 residues. As DNA, the CDR3 is TGTGCCAGCAGCAAAGCGGGAAGCTATGGCTACACCTTC. Protein sequence: CASSKAGSYGYTF.

The rearrangement links TRBV19 to TRBJ1-1; perhaps TRBD1 as D (5 bases). The ends were cut back, 6 bases at V and 5 bases at J, with 22 bases in the middle. The CDR3 totals 16 residues. CDR1 and CDR2 from the germline V gene are LNHDA and SQIVND (reference sequence). The CDR3 region is CASRPSGDPRRTEAFF. The CDR3 DNA is TGTGCCAGTAGACCAAGCGGGGACCCACGGCGGACTGAAGCTTTCTTT.